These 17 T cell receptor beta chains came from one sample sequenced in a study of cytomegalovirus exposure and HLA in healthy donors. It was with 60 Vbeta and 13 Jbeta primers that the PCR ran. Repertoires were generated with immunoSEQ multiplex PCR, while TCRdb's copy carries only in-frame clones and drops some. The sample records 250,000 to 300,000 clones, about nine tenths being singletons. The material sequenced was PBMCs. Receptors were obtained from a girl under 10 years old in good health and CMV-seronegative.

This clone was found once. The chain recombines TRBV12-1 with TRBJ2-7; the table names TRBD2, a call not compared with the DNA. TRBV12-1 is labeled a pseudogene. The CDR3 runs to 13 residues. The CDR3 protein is CASSFSEDNEQYF. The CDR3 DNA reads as TGTGCCAGCAGCTTTTCGGAGGATAACGAGCAGTACTTC.

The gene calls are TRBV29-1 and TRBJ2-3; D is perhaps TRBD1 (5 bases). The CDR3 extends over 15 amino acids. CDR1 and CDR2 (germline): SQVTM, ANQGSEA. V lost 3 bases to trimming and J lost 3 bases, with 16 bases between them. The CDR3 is CSVEETVAWTDTQYF. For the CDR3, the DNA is TGCAGCGTTGAGGAGACAGTTGCTTGGACAGATACGCAGTATTTT.

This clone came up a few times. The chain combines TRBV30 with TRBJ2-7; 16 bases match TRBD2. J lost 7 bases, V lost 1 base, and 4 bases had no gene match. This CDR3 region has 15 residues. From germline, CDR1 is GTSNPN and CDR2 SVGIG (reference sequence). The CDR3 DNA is TGTGCCTGGAGTGAGGGACTAGCGGGGGGGTATGAGCAGTACTTC. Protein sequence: CAWSEGLAGGYEQYF.

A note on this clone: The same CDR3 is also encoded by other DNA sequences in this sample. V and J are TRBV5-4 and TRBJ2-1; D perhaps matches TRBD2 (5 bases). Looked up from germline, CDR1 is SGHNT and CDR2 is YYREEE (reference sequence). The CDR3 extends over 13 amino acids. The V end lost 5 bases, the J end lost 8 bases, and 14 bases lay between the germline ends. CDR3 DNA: TGTGCCAGCAGTCATCCGTCCGGGGATGAGCAGTTCTTC. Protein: CASSHPSGDEQFF.

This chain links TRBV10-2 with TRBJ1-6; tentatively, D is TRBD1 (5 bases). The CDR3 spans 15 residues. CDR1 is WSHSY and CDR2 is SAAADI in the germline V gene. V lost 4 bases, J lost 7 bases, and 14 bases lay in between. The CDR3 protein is CASSGQGVGNSPLHF. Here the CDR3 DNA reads TGCGCCAGCAGTGGCCAGGGCGTAGGGAATTCACCCCTCCACTTT.

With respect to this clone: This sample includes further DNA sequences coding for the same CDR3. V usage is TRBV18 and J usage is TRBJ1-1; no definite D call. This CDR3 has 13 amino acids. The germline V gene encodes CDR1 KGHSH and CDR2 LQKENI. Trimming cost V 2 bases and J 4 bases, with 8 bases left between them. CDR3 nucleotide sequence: TGTGCCAGCTCACCATTGGGAGGCACTGAAGCTTTCTTT. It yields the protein CASSPLGGTEAFF.

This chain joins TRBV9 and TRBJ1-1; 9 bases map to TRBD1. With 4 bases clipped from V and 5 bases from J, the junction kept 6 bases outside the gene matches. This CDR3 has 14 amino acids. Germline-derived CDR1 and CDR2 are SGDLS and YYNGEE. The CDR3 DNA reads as TGTGCCAGCAGCTCACAGGGGGCTAAAACTGAAGCTTTCTTT. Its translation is CASSSQGAKTEAFF.

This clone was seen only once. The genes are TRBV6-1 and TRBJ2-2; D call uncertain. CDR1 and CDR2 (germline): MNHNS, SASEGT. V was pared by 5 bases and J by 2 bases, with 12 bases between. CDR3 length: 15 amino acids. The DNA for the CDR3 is TGTGCCAGCAGTCTTTTCCGGGTAAACACCGGGGAGCTGTTTTTT. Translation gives CASSLFRVNTGELFF.

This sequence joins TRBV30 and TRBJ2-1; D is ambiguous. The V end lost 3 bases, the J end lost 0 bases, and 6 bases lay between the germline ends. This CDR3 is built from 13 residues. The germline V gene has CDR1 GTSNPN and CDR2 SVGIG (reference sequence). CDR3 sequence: CAWSGFSYNEQFF. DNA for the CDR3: TGTGCCTGGAGCGGGTTCTCCTACAATGAGCAGTTCTTC.

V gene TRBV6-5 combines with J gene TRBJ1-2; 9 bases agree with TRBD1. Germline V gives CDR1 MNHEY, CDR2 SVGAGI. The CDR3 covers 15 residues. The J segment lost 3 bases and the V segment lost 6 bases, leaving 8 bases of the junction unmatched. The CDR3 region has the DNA TGTGCCAGCAGAGAACTCCGGGACAGGGACTATGGCTACACCTTC. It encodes CASRELRDRDYGYTF.

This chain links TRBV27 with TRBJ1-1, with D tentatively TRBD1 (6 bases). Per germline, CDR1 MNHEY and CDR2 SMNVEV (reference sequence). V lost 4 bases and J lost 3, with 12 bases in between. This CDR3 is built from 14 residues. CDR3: CASSSAGAYTEAFF. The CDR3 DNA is TGTGCCAGCAGTTCGGCAGGGGCGTACACTGAAGCTTTCTTT.

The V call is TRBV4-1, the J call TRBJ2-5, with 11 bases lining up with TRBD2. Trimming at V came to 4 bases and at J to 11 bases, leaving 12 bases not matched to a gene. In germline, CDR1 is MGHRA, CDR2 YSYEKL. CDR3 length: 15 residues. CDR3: CASSPGTSGLDGQYF. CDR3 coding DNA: TGCGCCAGCAGCCCCGGGACTAGCGGACTAGATGGGCAGTACTTC.

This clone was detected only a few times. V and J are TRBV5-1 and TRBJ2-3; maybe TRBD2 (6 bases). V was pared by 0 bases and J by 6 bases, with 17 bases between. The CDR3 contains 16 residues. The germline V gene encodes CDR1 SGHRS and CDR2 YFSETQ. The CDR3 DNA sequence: TGCGCCAGCAGCTTGGGCCTCGGGACTGGGCTGGATACGCAGTATTTT. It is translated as CASSLGLGTGLDTQYF.

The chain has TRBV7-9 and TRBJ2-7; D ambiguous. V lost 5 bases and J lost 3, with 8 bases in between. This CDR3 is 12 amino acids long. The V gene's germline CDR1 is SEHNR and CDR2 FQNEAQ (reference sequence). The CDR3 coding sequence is TGTGCCAGCAGCCCACTGAGCTACGAGCAGTACTTC. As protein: CASSPLSYEQYF. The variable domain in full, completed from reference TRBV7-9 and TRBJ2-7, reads DTGVSQNPRHKITKRGQNVTFRCDPISEHNRLYWYRQTLGQGPEFLTYFQNEAQLEKSRLLSDRFSAERPKGSFSTLEIQRTEQGDSAMYLCASSPLSYEQYFGPGTRLTVT.

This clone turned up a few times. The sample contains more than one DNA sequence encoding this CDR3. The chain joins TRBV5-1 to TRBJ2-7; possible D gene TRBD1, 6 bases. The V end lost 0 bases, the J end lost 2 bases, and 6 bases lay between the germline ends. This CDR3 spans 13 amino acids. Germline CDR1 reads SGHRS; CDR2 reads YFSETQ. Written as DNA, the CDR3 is TGCGCCAGCAGCTTGGAGGGGGCCTACGAGCAGTACTTC. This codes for CASSLEGAYEQYF. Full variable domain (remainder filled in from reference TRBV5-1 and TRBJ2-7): KAGVTQTPRYLIKTRGQQVTLSCSPISGHRSVSWYQQTPGQGLQFLFEYFSETQRNKGNFPGRFSGRQFSNSRSEMNVSTLELGDSALYLCASSLEGAYEQYFGPGTRLTVT.

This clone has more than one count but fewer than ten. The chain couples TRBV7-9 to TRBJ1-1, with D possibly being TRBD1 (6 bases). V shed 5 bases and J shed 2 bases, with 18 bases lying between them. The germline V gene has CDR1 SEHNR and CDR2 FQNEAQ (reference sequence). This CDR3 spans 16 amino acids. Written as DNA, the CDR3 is TGTGCCAGCAGCAATCCCCCCGGGACACCCAACACTGAAGCTTTCTTT. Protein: CASSNPPGTPNTEAFF.

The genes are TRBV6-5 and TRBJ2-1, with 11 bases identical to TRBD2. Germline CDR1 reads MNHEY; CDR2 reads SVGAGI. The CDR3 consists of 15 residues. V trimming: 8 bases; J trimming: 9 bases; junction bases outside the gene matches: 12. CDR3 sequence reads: CASQSQSSGGSEQFF. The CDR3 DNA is TGTGCCAGCCAAAGCCAGTCTAGCGGGGGGAGTGAGCAGTTCTTC.